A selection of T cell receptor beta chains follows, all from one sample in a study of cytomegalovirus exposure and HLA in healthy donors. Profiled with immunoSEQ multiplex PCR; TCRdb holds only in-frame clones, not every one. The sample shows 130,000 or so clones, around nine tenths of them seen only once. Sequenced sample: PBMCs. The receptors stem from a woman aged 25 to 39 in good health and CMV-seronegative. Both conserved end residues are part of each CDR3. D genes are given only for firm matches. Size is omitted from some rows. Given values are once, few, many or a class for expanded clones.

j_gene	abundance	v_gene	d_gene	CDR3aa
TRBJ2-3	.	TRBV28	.	CASSPPGADTQYF
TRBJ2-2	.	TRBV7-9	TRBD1	CASSSQGVSGELFF
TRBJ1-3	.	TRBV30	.	CAWSEGDSGWAIYF
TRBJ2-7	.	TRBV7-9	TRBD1	CASSLGVGTVYEQYF
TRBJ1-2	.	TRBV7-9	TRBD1	CASSLEDRERTEF
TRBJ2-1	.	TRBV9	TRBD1	CASSGTGAENEQFF
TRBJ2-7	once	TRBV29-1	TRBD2	CSVLGLAGGPYEQYF
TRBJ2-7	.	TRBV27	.	CASSHLQGGYEQYF
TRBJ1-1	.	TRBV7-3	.	CASSAYDMVDTEAFF
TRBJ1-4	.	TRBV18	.	CASSRLAGEKLFF
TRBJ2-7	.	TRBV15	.	CATSRDLGQPYEQYF
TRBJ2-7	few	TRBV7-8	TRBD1	CASSQDLGTGGYEQYF
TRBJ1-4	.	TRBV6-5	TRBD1	CASSYQGQGREKLFF
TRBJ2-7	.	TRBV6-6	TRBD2	CASSSASTAGPYEQYF
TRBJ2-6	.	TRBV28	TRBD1	CASSSLRDRATSGANVLTF
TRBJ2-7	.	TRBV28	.	CASNRRDNQYF
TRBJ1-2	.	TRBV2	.	CASSEIGRGLYGYTF
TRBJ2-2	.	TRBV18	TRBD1	CASSPPGQGGFHASGELFF
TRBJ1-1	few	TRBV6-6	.	CASSPVRFTEAFF
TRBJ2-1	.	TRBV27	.	CASSHRKGLLAYNEQFF
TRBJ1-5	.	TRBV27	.	CASAGSINQPQHF
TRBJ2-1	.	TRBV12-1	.	CASSNRGDRAIHSSSYNEQFF
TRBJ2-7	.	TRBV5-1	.	CASSLEGWRGEQYF
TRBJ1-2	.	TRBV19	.	CASSKETYGYTF
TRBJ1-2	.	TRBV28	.	CASTPSGVNGYTF
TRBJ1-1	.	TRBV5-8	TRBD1	CASSRMTGKEAFF
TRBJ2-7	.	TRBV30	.	CAWAERQALSYEQYF
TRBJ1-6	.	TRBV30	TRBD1	CAWSGPGQGLYNSPLHF
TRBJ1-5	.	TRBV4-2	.	CASSQATGNSNQPQHF
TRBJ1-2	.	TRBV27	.	CASSLKAGSFYGYTF
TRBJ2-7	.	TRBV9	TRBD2	CASSVGRLAVPYEQYF
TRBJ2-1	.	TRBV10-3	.	CAISESRGTPSVF
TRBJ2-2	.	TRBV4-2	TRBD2	CASSPPYSGSYTGELFF
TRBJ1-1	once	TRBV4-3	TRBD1	CASSQARQGWAEAFF
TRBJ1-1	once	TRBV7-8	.	CASSFRGGQGNTEAFF
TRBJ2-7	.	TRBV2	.	CASSWGSAVLEEQYF
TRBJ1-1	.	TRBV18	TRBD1	CASSPRDRGLGTEAFF
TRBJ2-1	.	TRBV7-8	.	CASSSRGIYNEQFF
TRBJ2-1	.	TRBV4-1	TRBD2	CASSQTRLAVYNEQFF
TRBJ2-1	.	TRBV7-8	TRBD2	CASSSRLASTPKKFF
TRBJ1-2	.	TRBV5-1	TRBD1	CASSLGLTGGEGYTF
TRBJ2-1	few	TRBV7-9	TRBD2	CASSDSVGGPGGWQFF
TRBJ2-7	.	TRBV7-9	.	CASSLSQGGYEQYF
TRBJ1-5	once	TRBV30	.	CAWSDRDNQPQHF
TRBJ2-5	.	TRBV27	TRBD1	CASSSYRDRGRETQYF
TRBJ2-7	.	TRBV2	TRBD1	CATRRTGLFDHEQYF
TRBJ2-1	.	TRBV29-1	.	CSVEQGYEQFF
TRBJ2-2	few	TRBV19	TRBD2	CASIWGGTGELFF
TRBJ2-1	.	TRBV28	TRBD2	CASRLAGGHDYSYNEQFF
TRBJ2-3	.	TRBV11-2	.	CASSLTGGASDTQYF
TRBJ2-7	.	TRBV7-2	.	CASSLGGGAPYEQYF